Presented here are 15 T cell receptor beta chains from one specimen sequenced in a study of blood T cell repertoires in COVID-19. Repertoires were generated with immunoSEQ multiplex PCR, while TCRdb's copy carries only in-frame clones and drops some. The table records 130,000 to 150,000 clones, about four fifths of them present only once. The sequenced material came from peripheral blood. The receptors were sampled from a human donor in a cohort sampled during active COVID-19.

The chain is built from TRBV19 and TRBJ2-1; D gene uncertain. CDR3 length: 12 amino acids. V lost 4 bases to trimming and J lost 9 bases, with 10 bases between them. Germline V gene lookup returns CDR1 LNHDA and CDR2 SQIVND (reference sequence). The CDR3: CASSNNPGEQFF. The CDR3 DNA follows: TGTGCCAGTAGTAACAACCCGGGTGAGCAGTTCTTC.

This clone has a single count. The CDR3 reads CASSKPDRAVRTRGCYEQYF. The CDR3 DNA reads as TGTGCCAGCAGCAAACCGGACAGGGCGGTTAGAACTCGGGGATGCTACGAGCAGTACTTC. The chain combines TRBV21-1 with TRBJ2-7; the DNA was not used to check the table's D call, TRBD1. TRBV21-1 is a documented pseudogene. CDR3 length: 20 residues.

The chain uses TRBV3-1 (or the pseudogene TRBV3-2) and TRBJ2-1; 7 bases align to TRBD2. The CDR3 sequence is 15 residues long. Germline CDR1 LGHDT, CDR2 YNNKEL (reference sequence). Losses at the gene ends were 1 base for V and 6 bases for J; bases not matched to a gene: 6. As DNA, the CDR3 is TGTGCCAGCAGCCAAGGAGGGGCGGGAGTCAATGAGCAGTTCTTC. It specifies CASSQGGAGVNEQFF.

The V gene is TRBV6-6, the J gene TRBJ2-1; D not resolved. Germline assignment: CDR1 MNHNY and CDR2 SVGAGI (reference sequence). V gave up 2 bases and J gave up 4 bases, with 12 bases separating them. The length of the CDR3 is 15 residues. Here the CDR3 DNA reads TGTGCCAGCAGTTACCCCGGAGTGGGTTACAATGAGCAGTTCTTC. As protein: CASSYPGVGYNEQFF.

This chain links TRBV19 with TRBJ2-3; 7 bases match TRBD2. The V gene end was trimmed by 7 bases and the J gene end by 0 bases; junction bases not matched to a gene: 4. The CDR3 is made up of 14 amino acids. Germline V lookup: CDR1 LNHDA, CDR2 SQIVND (reference sequence). In DNA, the CDR3 is TGTGCCAGTACCGTTAGCGGGAGCACAGATACGCAGTATTTT. Its translation: CASTVSGSTDTQYF.

J is TRBJ1-1 and V is TRBV29-1; 9 nucleotides align to TRBD1. Germline V gene lookup returns CDR1 SQVTM and CDR2 ANQGSEA. The length of the CDR3 is 13 residues. The V gene end was trimmed by 4 bases and the J gene end by 4 bases; junction bases not matched to a gene: 4. CDR3 region: CSVAGQGITEAFF. CDR3 in DNA: TGCAGCGTTGCGGGACAGGGAATCACTGAAGCTTTCTTT.

The chain recombines TRBV7-9 with TRBJ1-3; no definite D call. Trimming pared 1 base from V and 4 bases from J, leaving 8 bases between. Germline CDR1 and CDR2: SEHNR and FQNEAQ (reference sequence). The CDR3 is made up of 14 amino acids. The CDR3 DNA is TGTGCCAGCAGCTTAGGTACAGCCGGAAACACCATATATTTT. Its protein product is CASSLGTAGNTIYF.

This chain links TRBV5-1 with TRBJ2-7, with TRBD1 matching 9 bases. Per the germline V gene, CDR1 is SGHRS and CDR2 is YFSETQ. The CDR3 consists of 16 residues. V shed 0 bases, J shed 2 bases, and the junction held 6 bases outside the gene matches. CDR3 residues: CASSLVNRDRAYEQYF. The CDR3 bases are TGCGCCAGCAGCTTGGTTAACCGGGACAGGGCCTACGAGCAGTACTTC.

This clone was found once. V usage is TRBV6-4 and J usage is TRBJ2-2, with D perhaps matching TRBD2 (5 bases). The CDR3 extends over 19 amino acids. Trimming left V 2 bases short and J 2 bases short, with 21 bases between. Per the germline V gene, CDR1 is MRHNA and CDR2 is SNTAGT. CDR3 residues: CASSDRGPPSTRNTGELFF. The CDR3 DNA reads as TGTGCCAGCAGTGACCGCGGTCCTCCTAGCACCCGTAACACCGGGGAGCTGTTTTTT.

The chain links TRBV9 to TRBJ2-1, with 9 positions matching TRBD1. J gave up 4 bases and V 3 bases, and 5 bases lay outside the gene matches. Germline CDR1 and CDR2: SGDLS and YYNGEE. The CDR3 runs to 15 residues. The CDR3 bases are TGTGCCAGCAGCGCCGACAGGGGGGGATACAATGAGCAGTTCTTC. It yields the protein CASSADRGGYNEQFF. Filled out from reference TRBV9 and TRBJ2-1, the complete variable domain reads DSGVTQTPKHLITATGQRVTLRCSPRSGDLSVYWYQQSLDQGLQFLIQYYNGEERAKGNILERFSAQQFPDLHSELNLSSLELGDSALYFCASSADRGGYNEQFFGPGTRLTVL.

CDR3 DNA: TGTGCCAGCAGTTGGGCTAGCGGGATGGGCGAGCAGTACGTC. It yields the protein CASSWASGMGEQYV. The rearrangement uses TRBV6-5 and TRBJ2-7; 9 bases agree with TRBD2. Germline V gene lookup returns CDR1 MNHEY and CDR2 SVGAGI. CDR3 length equals 14 residues. With 4 bases clipped from V and 6 bases from J, the junction kept 7 bases outside the gene matches.

There are a few counts of this clone. The V gene is TRBV14, the J gene TRBJ1-6; no definite D call. The germline V gene encodes CDR1 SGHDN and CDR2 FVKESK. CDR3 size: 11 residues. The V gene lost 1 base and the J gene lost 14 bases, with 6 bases spanning the gap. The CDR3 bases are TGTGCCAGCAGCCAAGGGGAGGCCCTCCACTTT. This gives the protein CASSQGEALHF. Full variable domain (missing parts from reference TRBV14 and TRBJ1-6): EAGVTQFPSHSVIEKGQTVTLRCDPISGHDNLYWYRRVMGKEIKFLLHFVKESKQDESGMPNNRFLAERTGGTYSTLKVQPAELEDSGVYFCASSQGEALHFGNGTRLTVT.

The DNA of the CDR3 is TGTGCCAGCAGCCCCATGACAGGGGAGAGGGCTGAAGCTTTCTTT. Its protein product is CASSPMTGERAEAFF. V and J are TRBV5-5 and TRBJ1-1, with 8 bases that match TRBD1. V shed 4 bases, J shed 6 bases, and the junction held 11 bases outside the gene matches. Germline CDR1 is SGHKS and CDR2 is YYEKEE (reference sequence). There are 15 residues in the CDR3.

The chain links TRBV5-4 to TRBJ1-1, with 8 positions matching TRBD1. The CDR3 has 15 amino acids. CDR1 is SGHNT, CDR2 YYREEE, per germline (reference sequence). The V and J ends lost 2 bases and 3 bases, in that order; junction bases with no gene match: 6. CDR3 nucleotides: TGTGCCAGCAGCTTCGAGACAGGGGTGCACACTGAAGCTTTCTTT. Its protein product is CASSFETGVHTEAFF.

In nucleotides, the CDR3 is TGCGCCAGCAGCCAAGTGAGAACTTCCACAGATACGCAGTATTTT. It specifies CASSQVRTSTDTQYF. The chain employs TRBV4-1 and TRBJ2-3; D is undetermined. Germline assignment: CDR1 MGHRA and CDR2 YSYEKL. The CDR3 has 15 residues. The germline V and J ends were trimmed by 1 base and 2 bases, with 10 bases remaining between them.